This TCR beta chain was sequenced for a study of blood T cell repertoires in COVID-19. Study-level information: Acute-phase and convalescent COVID-19 samples originated in the United States, Italy and Spain.

The study drew participants aged about 18 to 89 years from around 24 US areas. Profiled with immunoSEQ multiplex PCR; TCRdb holds only in-frame clones, not every one. The sample contains 200,000 to 250,000 clones, 86% of which appear only once. Germline-derived CDR1 and CDR2 are LNHDA and SQIVND (reference sequence). This CDR3 has 17 residues. V gave up 3 bases and J gave up 4 bases; unmatched junction bases: 12. This clone was counted a few times. This TCR derives from a woman aged 50 to 60 who had recovered from COVID-19. The sample taken for sequencing was PBMCs or T cells enriched from blood (not recorded which). This chain joins TRBV19 and TRBJ2-5, with 9 bases fitting TRBD1. The CDR3 DNA reads as TGTGCCAGTAGTATGGGACCGGGACAGGGTTTCGGAGAGACCCAGTACTTC. This codes for CASSMGPGQGFGETQYF.